This T cell receptor (beta chain) was recorded in a study of OX40 agonist ivuxolimab in advanced cancers. Overall study context: Dose-escalation cases comprised hepatocellular carcinoma, melanoma, renal cell or head and neck cancer. Partial responses occurred in Three dose-escalation patients, one with hepatocellular carcinoma and two with cutaneous melanoma.

The germline V and J ends were trimmed by 2 bases and 8 bases, with 13 bases remaining between them. Germline V gene lookup returns CDR1 MNHEY and CDR2 SMNVEV (reference sequence). The CDR3 totals 15 residues. There are a few counts of this clone. Sequenced by immunoSEQ multiplex PCR; TCRdb stores in-frame clones only, minus some. This sample has about 20,000 clones, with more than 65% found just once. The sequences come from CD4+ or CD8+ T cells sorted from blood, collected in a trial of the OX40 agonist ivuxolimab. The TCR sequence derives from an adult with an advanced solid tumor such as melanoma, head and neck, liver or kidney cancer. The rearrangement links TRBV27 to TRBJ1-6, with D possibly TRBD1 on 6 matching bases. The CDR3 loop is CASSLSAGAYSPLHF. CDR3 in DNA: TGTGCCAGCAGTTTAAGCGCAGGGGCCTATTCACCCCTCCACTTT.